This T cell receptor beta chain was recovered during a study of metastatic and nonmetastatic thyroid tumors (dated by TCRdb to about 2020). About the study as a whole: Repertoires were compared across peripheral blood and tumor or nodule tissue samples from malignant and benign thyroid patients.

CDR1 and CDR2 (SGHDT, YYEEEE) derive from the germline V gene. The CDR3 goes from the cysteine to the phenylalanine over 14 residues. The retained sequence is limited to the CDR3, 42 bases, with the frame set at the first base. The junction carries 15 bases between V and J, which are trimmed by 4 bases and 7 bases respectively. The study at large found these results: TCR beta diversity was reported as significantly higher in malignant tumors than in benign nodules, in both blood and tumor samples.

As to this clone: The specificity of this receptor is unknown. A much larger clonotype is one base distant, so this may be a read error.

The method was PCR. TCRdb lists the instrument as Illumina HiSeq 4000. High-throughput sequencing was used to profile the TCR beta-chain CDR3 region of each patient. On the authors' methods: A classifier to discriminate distant-metastatic papillary thyroid cancer patients was built from CDR3 differences across clinicopathological groups. Repertoire diversity was assessed with the Shannon index, and tumor-blood repertoire similarity with the Morisita-Horn index. The raw public reads went through TCRdb reprocessing: fastp at Q25, MiXCR clone calling, in-frame beta chains kept. None of the V and J calls come from the authors' own analysis; TCRdb made them. A total of fewer than 100,000 clones appear in this sample, 14% to 15% of them only once. The ten largest clones capture roughly 3.9% of the sample. None of the patients had been given any treatment before thyroid surgery. Patient clinical samples collected from the early 2010s to the late 2010s were retrospectively analysed using T-cell receptor beta sequencing.

Here the chain combines TRBV5-6 and TRBJ2-1; the best D guess is TRBD1, with 5 bases matching. The receptor was derived from a female donor with papillary thyroid cancer or a benign thyroid nodule (not recorded which). Some clones in this sample may be carry-over from other donors' samples. Sample: blood. The nucleotides read TGTGCCAGCAGCCACCAGGGCTGGTCGAATGAGCAGTTCTTC. This yields the protein CASSHQGWSNEQFF.